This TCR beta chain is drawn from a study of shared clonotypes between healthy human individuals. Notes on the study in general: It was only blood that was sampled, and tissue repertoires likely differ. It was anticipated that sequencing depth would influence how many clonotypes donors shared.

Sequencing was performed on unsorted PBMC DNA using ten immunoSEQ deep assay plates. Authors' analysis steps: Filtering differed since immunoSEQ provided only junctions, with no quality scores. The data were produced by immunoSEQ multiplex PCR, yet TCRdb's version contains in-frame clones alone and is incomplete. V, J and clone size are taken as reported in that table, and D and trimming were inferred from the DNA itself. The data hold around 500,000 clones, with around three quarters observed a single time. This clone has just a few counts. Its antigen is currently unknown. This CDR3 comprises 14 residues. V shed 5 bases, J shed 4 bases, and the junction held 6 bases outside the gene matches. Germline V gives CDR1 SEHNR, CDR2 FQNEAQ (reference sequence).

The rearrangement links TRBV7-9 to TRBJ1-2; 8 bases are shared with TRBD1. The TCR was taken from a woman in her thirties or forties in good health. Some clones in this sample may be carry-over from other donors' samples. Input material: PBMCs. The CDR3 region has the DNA TGTGCCAGCAGCCCGGGACAGGAGGGCTATGGCTACACCTTC. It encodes CASSPGQEGYGYTF.